This T cell receptor (beta chain) was recorded in a study of cytomegalovirus exposure and HLA in healthy donors. The CDR3 runs 15 residues. V lost 8 bases, J lost 2 bases, and 11 bases stayed unmatched. Germline CDR1 is MNHNS and CDR2 is SASEGT. This clone showed up just a few times. It was with 60 Vbeta and 13 Jbeta primers that the PCR ran. Generated by immunoSEQ multiplex PCR, the TCRdb table keeps only in-frame clones and is missing some. The sample has 85,000 to 100,000 clones, roughly 80% seen once. Sequencing was performed on PBMCs. This clonotype originated in a man in his fifties or sixties in good health and CMV-seropositive. This sequence joins TRBV6-1 and TRBJ2-5; TRBD1 matches at 7 bases. The CDR3: CASSVPGQIQETQYF. Here the CDR3 DNA reads TGTGCCAGCTCGGTCCCGGGACAGATACAAGAGACCCAGTACTTC.